What follows is one T cell receptor beta chain and its context. The antigen remains unidentified. The CDR3 sequence is 19 residues long. In germline, CDR1 is WNHNN, CDR2 SYGVQD (reference sequence). The germline V and J ends were trimmed by 5 bases and 5 bases, with 25 bases remaining between them. Noted time point: 2014-2015 season, pre-vaccination. The assay was immunoSEQ multiplex PCR, and TCRdb's table has in-frame clones only and misses some. The sample lists 400 to 500 clones, roughly 80% occurring once. The sample originates from a study of follicular helper T cells after annual influenza vaccination. Study summary: For some subjects, blood spans the 2013-2014, 2014-2015 and 2015-2016 annual vaccinations. Findings and caveats of the study: Change in circulating plasmablasts correlated with ICOS+CD38+ cTfh clonality change. Yearly vaccinations repeatedly recalled conserved clonotypes in ICOS+CD38+ cTfh.

The TCR sequence derives from an adult who received the influenza vaccine. V is TRBV10-1 and J is TRBJ2-6; no firm D call. Material: CXCR5+ CD38+ circulating T follicular helper cells from blood, obtained on the day of influenza vaccination. Subset here: circulating Tfh, non-naive CD4+CXCR5+PD-1+ (ICOS+CD38+ or ICOS-CD38-). The CDR3 bases are TGCGCCAGCAGTCCCAAGAAAAGATCGCACCAAAGTCGGGCCAACGTCCTGACTTTC. Translating gives CASSPKKRSHQSRANVLTF.